One and the same sample provided the 7 T cell receptor beta chains below, sequenced in a study of CD4 T cells in relation to SARS-CoV-2 and coronaviruses. TCRdb keeps only in-frame clones here, not all; method: immunoSEQ multiplex PCR. The sample contains about 37,000 clones, around 85% of which appear only once. Sample: memory CD4+ T cells from PBMCs. All receptors come from an adult with COVID-19.

The chain combines TRBV5-1 with TRBJ1-5, with D perhaps TRBD1 (5 bases). CDR3 length equals 15 residues. Germline CDR1 reads SGHRS; CDR2 reads YFSETQ. The V gene lost 5 bases and the J gene lost 0 bases, with 12 bases spanning the gap. Written as DNA, the CDR3 is TGCGCCAGCAGTGAAGGGACGAATAGCAATCAGCCCCAGCATTTT. This sequence encodes CASSEGTNSNQPQHF. The full variable domain, completed using reference TRBV5-1 and TRBJ1-5, is KAGVTQTPRYLIKTRGQQVTLSCSPISGHRSVSWYQQTPGQGLQFLFEYFSETQRNKGNFPGRFSGRQFSNSRSEMNVSTLELGDSALYLCASSEGTNSNQPQHFGDGTRLSIL.

The V call is TRBV7-9, the J call TRBJ2-7; 8 nucleotides align to TRBD2. The trim removed 3 bases at V and 0 bases at J, leaving 4 bases unmatched. CDR1 SEHNR and CDR2 FQNEAQ come from the germline V gene (reference sequence). CDR3 length: 15 residues. The chain's CDR3 is CASSLIRGGSYEQYF. In nucleotides, the CDR3 is TGTGCCAGCAGCTTGATCCGGGGGGGCTCCTACGAGCAGTACTTC.

The chain couples TRBV5-4 to TRBJ2-6; possible D gene TRBD2, 5 bases. This CDR3 has 18 amino acids. V was cut by 4 bases and J by 0 bases, with 17 bases left in between. Germline CDR1 reads SGHNT; CDR2 reads YYREEE (reference sequence). The CDR3 is CASSPGVARRSGANVLTF. Here the CDR3 DNA reads TGTGCCAGCAGCCCCGGGGTAGCGAGACGCTCTGGGGCCAACGTCCTGACTTTC.

J is TRBJ1-1 and V is TRBV5-4; tentatively, D is TRBD1 (6 bases). The CDR3 is 13 amino acids. Germline-derived CDR1 and CDR2 are SGHNT and YYREEE (reference sequence). Trimming left V 7 bases short and J 0 bases short, with 10 bases between. CDR3 protein: CASEDRMNTEAFF. CDR3 nucleotide sequence: TGTGCCAGCGAGGACAGAATGAACACTGAAGCTTTCTTT.

The chain uses TRBV7-2 and TRBJ2-7, with D possibly being TRBD2 (5 bases). The germline V gene has CDR1 SGHTA and CDR2 FQGNSA. This CDR3 contains 13 residues. V dropped 3 bases and J dropped 3 bases, with 9 bases sitting between them. CDR3 region: CASSFGVFYEQYF. The CDR3 nucleotides read TGTGCCAGCAGCTTCGGGGTGTTCTACGAGCAGTACTTC.

This clone showed up just once. This chain joins TRBV4-2 and TRBJ2-7, with D perhaps TRBD2 (5 bases). Looked up from germline, CDR1 is LGHNA and CDR2 is YNFKEQ. The CDR3 consists of 17 residues. V lost 2 bases, J lost 6 bases, and 23 bases lay in between. The CDR3 loop reads CASSQRYGLYPPPEQYF. The CDR3 DNA reads as TGTGCCAGCAGCCAACGGTACGGACTCTACCCGCCCCCCGAGCAGTACTTC.

The chain couples TRBV6-5 to TRBJ2-3; 9 bases align to TRBD2. The CDR3 consists of 14 residues. V was pared by 6 bases and J by 5 bases, with 6 bases of the junction left unmatched. Germline CDR1 is MNHEY and CDR2 is SVGAGI. The CDR3 here is CASSGTSSVDTQYF. The CDR3 bases are TGTGCCAGCAGCGGGACTAGCTCGGTAGATACGCAGTATTTT.